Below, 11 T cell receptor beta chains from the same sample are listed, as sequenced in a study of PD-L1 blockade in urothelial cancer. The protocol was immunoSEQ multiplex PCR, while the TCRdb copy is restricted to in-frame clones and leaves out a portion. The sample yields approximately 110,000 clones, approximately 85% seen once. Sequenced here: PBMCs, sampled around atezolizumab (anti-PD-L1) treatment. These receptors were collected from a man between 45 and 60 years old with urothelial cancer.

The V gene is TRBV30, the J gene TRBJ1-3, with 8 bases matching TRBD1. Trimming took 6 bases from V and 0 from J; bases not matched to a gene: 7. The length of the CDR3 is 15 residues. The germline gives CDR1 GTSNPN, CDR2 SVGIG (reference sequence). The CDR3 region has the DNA TGTGCCTGCGGACAGGGTCCCCTCTCTGGAAACACCATATATTTT. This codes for CACGQGPLSGNTIYF.

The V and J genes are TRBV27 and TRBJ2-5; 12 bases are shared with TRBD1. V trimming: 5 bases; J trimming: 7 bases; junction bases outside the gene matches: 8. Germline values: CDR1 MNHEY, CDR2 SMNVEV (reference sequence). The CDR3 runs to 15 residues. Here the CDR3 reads CASSLGTGGAGTQYF. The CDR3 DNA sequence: TGTGCCAGCAGTCTTGGGACAGGGGGCGCGGGGACCCAGTACTTC.

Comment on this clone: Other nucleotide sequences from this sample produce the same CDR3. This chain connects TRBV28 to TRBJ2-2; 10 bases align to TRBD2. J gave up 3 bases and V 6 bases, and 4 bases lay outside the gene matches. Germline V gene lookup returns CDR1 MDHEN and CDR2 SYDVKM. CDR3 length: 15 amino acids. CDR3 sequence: CASSLAGVDTGELFF. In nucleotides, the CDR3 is TGTGCCAGCAGCCTAGCGGGAGTAGACACCGGGGAGCTGTTTTTT.

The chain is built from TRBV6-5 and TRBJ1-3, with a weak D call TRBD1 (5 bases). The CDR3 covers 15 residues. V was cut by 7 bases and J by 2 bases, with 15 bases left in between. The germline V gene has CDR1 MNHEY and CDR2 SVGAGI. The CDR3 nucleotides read TGTGCCAGCACCCAAGGGGAAGGAGCTGGAAACACCATATATTTT. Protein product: CASTQGEGAGNTIYF.

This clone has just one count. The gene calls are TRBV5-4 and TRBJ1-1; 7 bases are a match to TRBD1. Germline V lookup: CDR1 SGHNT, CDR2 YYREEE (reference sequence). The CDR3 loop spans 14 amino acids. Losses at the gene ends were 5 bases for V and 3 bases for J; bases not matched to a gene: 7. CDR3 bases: TGTGCCAGCAGGACACAGGGGAGTTACACTGAAGCTTTCTTT. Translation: CASRTQGSYTEAFF.

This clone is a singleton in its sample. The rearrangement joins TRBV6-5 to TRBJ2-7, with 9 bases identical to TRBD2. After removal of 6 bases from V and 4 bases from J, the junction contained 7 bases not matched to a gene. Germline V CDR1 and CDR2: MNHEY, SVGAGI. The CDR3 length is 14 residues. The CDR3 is CASREGTSRYEQYF. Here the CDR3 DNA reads TGTGCCAGCAGAGAAGGGACTAGCAGATACGAGCAGTACTTC.

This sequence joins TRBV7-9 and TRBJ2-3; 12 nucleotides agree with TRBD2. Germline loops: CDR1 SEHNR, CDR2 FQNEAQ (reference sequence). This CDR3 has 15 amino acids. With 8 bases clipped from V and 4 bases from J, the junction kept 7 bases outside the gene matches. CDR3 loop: CASSLTSGSADTQYF. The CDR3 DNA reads TGTGCCAGCTCTTTGACTAGCGGGAGCGCAGATACGCAGTATTTT.

CDR3 in DNA: TGTGCCAGCATTAGGGAGCCGAACACCGGGGAGCTGTTTTTT. Protein: CASIREPNTGELFF. This chain links TRBV6-1 with TRBJ2-2, with D possibly TRBD2 on 5 matching bases. In germline, CDR1 is MNHNS, CDR2 SASEGT. This CDR3 has 14 amino acids. The V end lost 7 bases, the J end lost 0 bases, and 9 bases lay between the germline ends.

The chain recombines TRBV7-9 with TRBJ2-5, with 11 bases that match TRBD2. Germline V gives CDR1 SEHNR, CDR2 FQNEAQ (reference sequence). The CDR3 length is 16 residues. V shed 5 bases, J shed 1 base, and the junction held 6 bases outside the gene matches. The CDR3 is CASSTTGTSGQETQYF. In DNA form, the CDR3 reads TGTGCCAGCAGCACTACCGGGACTAGCGGCCAAGAGACCCAGTACTTC.

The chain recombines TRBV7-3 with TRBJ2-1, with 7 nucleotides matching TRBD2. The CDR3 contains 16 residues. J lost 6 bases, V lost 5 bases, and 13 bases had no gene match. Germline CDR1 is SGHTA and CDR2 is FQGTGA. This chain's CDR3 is CASSPKAGPSSNEQFF. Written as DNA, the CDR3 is TGTGCCAGCAGCCCCAAAGCGGGGCCGTCATCCAATGAGCAGTTCTTC.

This CDR3 is CASSQGAMGLAGETQYF. CDR3 DNA: TGCGCCAGCAGCCAAGGGGCGATGGGACTAGCGGGAGAGACCCAGTACTTC. The genes are TRBV4-1 and TRBJ2-5, with 12 bases fitting TRBD2. The CDR3 covers 17 residues. In germline, CDR1 is MGHRA, CDR2 YSYEKL. The V gene end was trimmed by 1 base and the J gene end by 4 bases; junction bases not matched to a gene: 7.